This T cell receptor beta chain was sequenced during a study of cytomegalovirus exposure and HLA in healthy donors. PCR employed 60 Vbeta and 13 Jbeta primers. Assay: immunoSEQ multiplex PCR; the TCRdb copy retains only in-frame clones and omits some. The data hold 60,000 to 90,000 clones, with about 71% observed a single time. Trimming removed 3 bases from V and 6 bases from J, with 15 bases in between. Germline CDR1 and CDR2: SGHDN and FVKESK. The length of the CDR3 is 14 residues. The sequenced material came from PBMCs. The chain uses TRBV14 and TRBJ2-7, with D perhaps matching TRBD2 (5 bases). This clonotype originated in a woman between 50 and 59 years old in good health and CMV-seropositive. The CDR3 bases are TGTGCCAGCAGCCAGGCCGGGATCCGACTCGAGCAGTACTTC. Translation: CASSQAGIRLEQYF.